This T cell receptor (beta chain) was profiled in a study of CD8 T cells in ankylosing spondylitis. Library preparation for TCR beta used quantitative 5'-RACE with molecular barcodes. TCRdb independently ran MiXCR on the 5' RACE reads; one entry per CDR3 protein. This sample has about 500,000 distinct CDR3 sequences, with over 4% found just once. This CDR3 is built from 13 residues. V gave up 6 bases and J gave up 14 bases, with 20 bases separating them. The sample holds one count of this clonotype. Antigen: not known. A much bigger clone sits one base away, suggesting this may be a read error. General study points: Researchers reportedly found disease-linked clones significantly enriched in matched ankylosing spondylitis synovial fluid. Disease-associated clones were CD8+ and fairly uncommon in peripheral blood. Some motif variants had been reported before (in reactive arthritis synovial fluid and blood). In ankylosing spondylitis blood, a motif of seven to nine highly homologous TCR beta variants appeared characteristic.

J is TRBJ1-5 and V is TRBV12-3 or TRBV12-4; D is perhaps TRBD1 (5 bases). This sequence originates from a male donor with ankylosing spondylitis. Source material: blood, either unsorted or a sorted T cell fraction (not recorded which). CDR3 bases: TGTGCCAGCAGCCTAGGGACCGCCTTGGCCAAGCATTTT. The encoded protein is CASSLGTALAKHF.